This T cell receptor (beta chain) was captured by sequencing in a study of T cells in Graves' hyperthyroidism and ophthalmopathy. General observations from the study: Most thyroid clonotypes expanded above 0.001 appeared in blood too.

The CDR3 loop spans 18 amino acids. Germline V gene data show CDR1 as DFQATT and CDR2 as SNEGSKA (reference sequence). Trimming shortened V by 2 bases and J by 2 bases, and 24 bases separated the two germline ends. RNA transcripts gave rise to amplified TCR beta CDR3 regions. Using the HTBI primer set, a first-round RT-PCR was run on the TCR CDR3. TCRdb independently ran MiXCR on the multiplex PCR reads; one entry per CDR3 protein. The table records some 500,000 distinct CDR3 sequences, around 24% of them present only once. Notes on this clonotype: The antigen is not known. This may come from a read error, since a much larger clone is one base off.

The study included ophthalmopathy patients with Clinical Activity Score at least 3, NOSPECS grade at least 4 and duration under 3 months. Exclusion of a patient resulted from uncontrolled infection, other autoimmune disease, pregnancy or lactation. The specimen was blood. The source of this sequence is a woman aged 25 to 45 with Graves' ophthalmopathy. The gene calls are TRBV20-1 and TRBJ2-5; D is perhaps TRBD1 (7 bases). CDR3 amino acids: CSARRRGASRGGQETQYF. The CDR3 nucleotides are TGCAGTGCTAGACGCAGGGGGGCTAGCCGGGGAGGACAAGAGACCCAGTACTTC.